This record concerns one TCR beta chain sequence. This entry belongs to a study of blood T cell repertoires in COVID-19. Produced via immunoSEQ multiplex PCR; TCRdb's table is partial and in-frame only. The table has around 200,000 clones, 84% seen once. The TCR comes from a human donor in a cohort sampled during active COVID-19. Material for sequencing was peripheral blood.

This chain's CDR3 is CASSVLTGNTEAFF. CDR3 DNA: TGTGCCAGCAGTGTACTGACAGGGAACACTGAAGCTTTCTTT. The gene calls are TRBV2 and TRBJ1-1; a possible D gene is TRBD1 (6 bases). Germline V gives CDR1 SNHLY, CDR2 FYNNEI. Trimming removed 4 bases from V and 1 base from J, with 10 bases in between. The CDR3 is 14 amino acids. Variable domain in full (rest from reference TRBV2 and TRBJ1-1): EPEVTQTPSHQVTQMGQEVILRCVPISNHLYFYWYRQILGQKVEFLVSFYNNEISEKSEIFDDQFSVERPDGSNFTLKIRSTKLEDSAMYFCASSVLTGNTEAFFGQGTRLTVV.